The clone carrying this T cell receptor (beta chain) has only a few counts. The data originate from a study of beta chain features in type 1 diabetes. CDR1 is KGHSH, CDR2 LQKENI, per germline. V was trimmed by 2 bases and J by 5 bases, leaving 10 bases between them. CDR3 length equals 13 residues. The study reverse transcribed the entire isolated RNA, so it sequenced expressed TCRB transcripts. Assay: immunoSEQ multiplex PCR; the TCRdb copy retains only in-frame clones and omits some. The data contain about 340,000 clones, roughly 8% of them singletons. This receptor was obtained from a woman younger than 35 in good health. The sample consisted of central memory CD4+ T cells from blood. The chain carries TRBV18 and TRBJ2-7, with D uncertain. The CDR3 here is CASSPGLMDEQYF. The CDR3 DNA follows: TGTGCCAGCTCACCAGGGTTAATGGACGAGCAGTACTTC.